This paragraph reports one T cell receptor (beta chain). Its cognate antigen is unknown. The CDR3 spans 15 residues. V shed 5 bases and J 3 bases; nucleotides not matched to a gene: 6. Germline assignment: CDR1 SEHNR and CDR2 FQNEAQ (reference sequence). These data belong to a study of T cell responses to AZD1222 COVID-19 vaccine. Broader study findings: Clonal diversity was possibly underestimated; the donors were predominantly white British and more often female. Repertoire sampling happened only post peak T cell response. Only a handful of AZD1222 recipients, several in all, had baseline seropositivity.

Measured with immunoSEQ multiplex PCR; TCRdb has only the in-frame clones, and not every one. Among around 180,000 clones, 90% were seen once, and the ten largest hold 2.5% to 3.5%. The sample here was peripheral blood, taken on day 0 of AZD1222 vaccination. The sequence derives from an adult in good health. This rearrangement joins TRBV7-9 to TRBJ2-4; TRBD1 aligns across 8 bases. CDR3 protein: CASSMTGVGKNIQYF. DNA of the CDR3: TGTGCCAGCAGCATGACAGGGGTTGGCAAAAACATTCAGTACTTC.